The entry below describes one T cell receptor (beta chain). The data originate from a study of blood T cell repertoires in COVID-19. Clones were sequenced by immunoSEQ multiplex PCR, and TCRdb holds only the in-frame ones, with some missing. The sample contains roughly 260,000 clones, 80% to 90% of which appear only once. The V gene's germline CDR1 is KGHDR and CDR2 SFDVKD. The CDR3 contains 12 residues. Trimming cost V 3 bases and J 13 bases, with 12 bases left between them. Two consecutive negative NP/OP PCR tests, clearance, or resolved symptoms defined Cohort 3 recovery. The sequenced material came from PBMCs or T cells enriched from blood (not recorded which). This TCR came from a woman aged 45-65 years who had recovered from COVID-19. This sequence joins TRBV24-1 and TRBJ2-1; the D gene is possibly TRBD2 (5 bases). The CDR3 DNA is TGTGCCACCAGTGATGACTCCGCGGGTCAGTTCTTC. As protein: CATSDDSAGQFF.